The T cell receptor (beta chain) described here comes from a study of CD8+ T cells in alopecia areata. RNA extraction was followed by reverse transcription into cDNA, which acted as the sequencing template. Sequencing was performed with immunoSEQ multiplex PCR; in TCRdb, only in-frame clones are kept and a portion is missing. The repertoire has approximately 180,000 clones, just under 60% of them found once; the top ten carry roughly 14%. A note on this clone: The antigen remains unidentified.

This CDR3 is built from 12 residues. In germline, CDR1 is SQVTM, CDR2 ANQGSEA. V gave up 1 base and J gave up 6 bases, with 9 bases separating them. Study-level findings and limits: Lesional scalp, notably in alopecia totalis/universalis, had clonality above that of normal scalp.

The sequences come from CD4+ T cells sorted from blood, collected at week 0. The chain combines TRBV29-1 with TRBJ1-2, with D possibly being TRBD1 (5 bases). This clonotype was obtained from a human donor with alopecia areata. The CDR3 bases are TGCAGCGTTGAAGGACAGAGGGATGGCTACACCTTC. This gives the protein CSVEGQRDGYTF.